Each of the 19 T cell receptor beta chains below was sequenced from the same sample in a study of cytomegalovirus exposure and HLA in healthy donors. The PCR contained 60 Vbeta and 13 Jbeta primers. Here immunoSEQ multiplex PCR was the method, and the copy in TCRdb shows in-frame clones only, minus some. Listed are about 140,000 clones; about 2.3% falls within the top ten. Specimen: PBMCs. These receptors originate from a woman aged 18-30 years in good health and CMV-seronegative.

The chain has TRBV19 and TRBJ2-5; 10 bases are a match to TRBD2. Germline values: CDR1 LNHDA, CDR2 SQIVND (reference sequence). This CDR3 contains 14 residues. V was pared by 5 bases and J by 5 bases, with 5 bases of the junction left unmatched. The CDR3 spells CASSSSGSMETQYF. The CDR3 nucleotides read TGTGCCAGTAGTTCTAGCGGGAGTATGGAGACCCAGTACTTC. The full variable domain, in which reference TRBV19 and TRBJ2-5 provide the parts outside the CDR3, is DGGITQSPKYLFRKEGQNVTLSCEQNLNHDAMYWYRQDPGQGLRLIYYSQIVNDFQKGDIAEGYSVSREKKESFPLTVTSAQKNPTAFYLCASSSSGSMETQYFGPGTRLLVL.

V gene TRBV19 combines with J gene TRBJ2-1; D remains unclear. Looked up from germline, CDR1 is LNHDA and CDR2 is SQIVND (reference sequence). V lost 2 bases and J 3 bases, leaving 5 bases between the germline ends. The CDR3 consists of 13 residues. DNA of the CDR3: TGTGCCAGTAGTATATCTCTCTACAATGAGCAGTTCTTC. Translation: CASSISLYNEQFF.

J is TRBJ1-2 and V is TRBV6-1; the match to TRBD1 covers 7 bases. Germline CDR1 reads MNHNS; CDR2 reads SASEGT. The CDR3 length is 14 residues. V lost 8 bases, J lost 8 bases, and 14 bases stayed unmatched. This CDR3 reads CASSPRGQVIGYTF. DNA for the CDR3: TGTGCCAGCTCCCCTAGGGGGCAGGTGATCGGCTACACCTTC.

The chain uses TRBV10-2 and TRBJ2-7; 11 bases fit TRBD2. V lost 7 bases, J lost 3 bases, and 5 bases stayed unmatched. Germline V gives CDR1 WSHSY, CDR2 SAAADI. The CDR3 is 14 amino acids. This CDR3 is CASKPGTSGYEQYF. DNA for the CDR3: TGCGCCAGCAAACCGGGGACTAGCGGCTACGAGCAGTACTTC.

V and J are TRBV6-5 and TRBJ1-1; tentatively, D is TRBD1 (5 bases). The CDR3 runs 11 residues. Germline V gene data show CDR1 as MNHEY and CDR2 as SVGAGI. Deletions cut 2 bases from V and 11 bases from J, with 9 bases between. CDR3 sequence: CASSYGRQAFF. The DNA of the CDR3 is TGTGCCAGCAGTTACGGGCGACAGGCTTTCTTT.

The chain is built from TRBV5-1 and TRBJ2-3, with TRBD2 matching over 15 bases. V gave up 0 bases and J gave up 5 bases; unmatched junction bases: 22. CDR3 size: 23 residues. Germline values: CDR1 SGHRS, CDR2 YFSETQ. The CDR3 region has the DNA TGCGCCAGCAGCTTGGTCGGACTAGCGGGAGGGCCCGGGTTTGGGGAGACCCGAGATACGCAGTATTTT. It specifies CASSLVGLAGGPGFGETRDTQYF.

The chain links TRBV6-1 to TRBJ1-2, with 7 nucleotides matching TRBD1. The CDR3 has 14 residues. The trim removed 11 bases at V and 6 bases at J, leaving 15 bases unmatched. Germline loops: CDR1 MNHNS, CDR2 SASEGT. In DNA, the CDR3 is TGTGCCGGGTCCACAATAGACAGGGTAAATGGCTACACCTTC. It translates to CAGSTIDRVNGYTF.

Worth noting for this clone: Other DNA sequences in this specimen translate into the identical CDR3. The chain couples TRBV7-9 to TRBJ2-1; 8 nucleotides agree with TRBD2. V dropped 5 bases and J dropped 0; count of bases not matched to a gene: 3. This CDR3 is 15 amino acids long. The germline V gene encodes CDR1 SEHNR and CDR2 FQNEAQ (reference sequence). DNA for the CDR3: TGTGCCAGCAGCACTAGCGGAAGCTCCTACAATGAGCAGTTCTTC. Encoded protein: CASSTSGSSYNEQFF.

The chain couples TRBV19 to TRBJ2-2, with 15 bases lining up with TRBD2. The ends lost 4 bases at V and 2 bases at J; junction bases unmatched: 11. Germline V gene data show CDR1 as LNHDA and CDR2 as SQIVND (reference sequence). The length of the CDR3 is 20 residues. CDR3 amino acids: CASSTAPGLAGGRNTGELFF. The CDR3 DNA follows: TGTGCCAGTAGTACGGCCCCGGGACTAGCGGGAGGACGTAACACCGGGGAGCTGTTTTTT.

The V gene is TRBV5-1, the J gene TRBJ2-1, with D tentatively TRBD2 (5 bases). This CDR3 comprises 15 residues. Germline V lookup: CDR1 SGHRS, CDR2 YFSETQ. Deletions cut 4 bases from V and 0 bases from J, with 11 bases between. The DNA of the CDR3 is TGCGCCAGCAGCGATAGCGCAAGCTCCTACAATGAGCAGTTCTTC. Its translation: CASSDSASSYNEQFF. The whole variable domain, filled in from reference TRBV5-1 and TRBJ2-1, reads KAGVTQTPRYLIKTRGQQVTLSCSPISGHRSVSWYQQTPGQGLQFLFEYFSETQRNKGNFPGRFSGRQFSNSRSEMNVSTLELGDSALYLCASSDSASSYNEQFFGPGTRLTVL.

The rearrangement links TRBV10-3 to TRBJ1-2; D perhaps matches TRBD1 (6 bases). The germline V and J ends were trimmed by 6 bases and 4 bases, with 12 bases remaining between them. Germline values: CDR1 ENHRY, CDR2 SYGVKD. This CDR3 comprises 13 residues. Here the CDR3 DNA reads TGTGCCATCAGGGAGGGGGGCGCCTATGGCTACACCTTC. Translation: CAIREGGAYGYTF.

The chain carries TRBV18 and TRBJ2-7; TRBD1 aligns across 7 bases. This CDR3 contains 14 residues. Per the germline V gene, CDR1 is KGHSH and CDR2 is LQKENI. Unmatched junction bases numbered 6, after V lost 6 bases and J lost 1 base. CDR3 residues: CASSPGTASYEQYF. CDR3 bases: TGTGCCAGCTCCCCCGGGACAGCTTCCTACGAGCAGTACTTC.

This chain joins TRBV7-3 and TRBJ2-1, with 10 bases that match TRBD2. CDR3 length equals 17 residues. CDR1 and CDR2 from the germline V gene are SGHTA and FQGTGA. The ends lost 1 base at V and 7 bases at J; junction bases unmatched: 10. CDR3 in amino acids: CASSLNGASGRFNEQFF. CDR3 coding DNA: TGTGCCAGCAGCTTAAATGGGGCTAGCGGGAGATTTAATGAGCAGTTCTTC.

Comments on this clone: Different DNA sequences within this sample yield the same CDR3. This rearrangement joins TRBV5-1 to TRBJ2-1; the match to TRBD2 covers 11 bases. This CDR3 is 17 amino acids long. V was pared by 0 bases and J by 7 bases, with 9 bases of the junction left unmatched. Germline V CDR1 and CDR2: SGHRS, YFSETQ. Written as DNA, the CDR3 is TGCGCCAGCAGCTTGGTGTTAGCGGGAGGGCCCGAGAATGAGCAGTTCTTC. Translating it yields CASSLVLAGGPENEQFF.

The genes are TRBV28 and TRBJ2-2; TRBD1 matches 8 bases. CDR3 length: 13 residues. Germline CDR1 is MDHEN and CDR2 is SYDVKM. V lost 7 bases and J lost 6; bases outside the gene matches: 4. CDR3 amino acids: CASIDRGAGELFF. In DNA form, the CDR3 reads TGTGCCAGCATCGACAGGGGAGCCGGGGAGCTGTTTTTT.

The chain combines TRBV19 with TRBJ2-2; 9 positions agree with TRBD1. From germline, CDR1 is LNHDA and CDR2 SQIVND (reference sequence). The CDR3 loop spans 14 amino acids. After removal of 7 bases from V and 7 bases from J, the junction contained 7 bases not matched to a gene. The CDR3 loop is CASKRDREDGELFF. In DNA, the CDR3 is TGTGCCAGTAAACGGGACAGGGAAGACGGGGAGCTGTTTTTT.

The chain links TRBV18 to TRBJ1-4; 7 bases align to TRBD1. Germline V gene data show CDR1 as KGHSH and CDR2 as LQKENI. The CDR3 runs to 16 residues. J lost 4 bases, V lost 1 base, and 6 bases had no gene match. The CDR3 is CASSPRPGTDNEKLFF. CDR3 nucleotide sequence: TGTGCCAGCTCACCACGGCCGGGGACAGATAATGAAAAACTGTTTTTT.

J is TRBJ1-3 and V is TRBV2; 7 bases map to TRBD1. From germline, CDR1 is SNHLY and CDR2 FYNNEI. This CDR3 has 15 amino acids. The CDR3 protein is CAESGGQSSGNTIYF. The CDR3 region has the DNA TGTGCGGAGTCAGGGGGACAGAGCTCTGGAAACACCATATATTTT.

This rearrangement joins TRBV9 to TRBJ1-1, with D possibly being TRBD1 (5 bases). V lost 3 bases, J lost 3 bases, and 15 bases lay in between. Germline values: CDR1 SGDLS, CDR2 YYNGEE. This CDR3 comprises 15 residues. CDR3 in DNA: TGTGCCAGCAGCGGTGGTGGGGCTTGGGACACTGAAGCTTTCTTT. Translated, it gives CASSGGGAWDTEAFF.